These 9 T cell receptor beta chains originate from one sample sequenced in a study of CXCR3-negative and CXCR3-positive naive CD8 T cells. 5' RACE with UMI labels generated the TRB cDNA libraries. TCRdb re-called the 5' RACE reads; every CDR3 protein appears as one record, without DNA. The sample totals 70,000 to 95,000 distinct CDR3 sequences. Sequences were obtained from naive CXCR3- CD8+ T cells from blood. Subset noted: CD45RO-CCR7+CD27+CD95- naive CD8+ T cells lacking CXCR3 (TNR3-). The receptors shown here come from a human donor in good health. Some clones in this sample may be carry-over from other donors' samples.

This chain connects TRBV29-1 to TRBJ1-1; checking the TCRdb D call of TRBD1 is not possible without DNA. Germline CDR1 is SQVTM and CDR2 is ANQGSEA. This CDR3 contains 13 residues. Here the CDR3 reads CSVTSGAGTEAFF.

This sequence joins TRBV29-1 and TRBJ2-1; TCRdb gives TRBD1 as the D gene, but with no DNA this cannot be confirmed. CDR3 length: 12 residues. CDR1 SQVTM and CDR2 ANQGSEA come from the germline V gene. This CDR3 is CSVALGGAEQFF.

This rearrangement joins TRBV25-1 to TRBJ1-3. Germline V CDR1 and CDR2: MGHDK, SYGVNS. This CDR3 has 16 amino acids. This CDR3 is CASSEWGRSPGNTIYF.

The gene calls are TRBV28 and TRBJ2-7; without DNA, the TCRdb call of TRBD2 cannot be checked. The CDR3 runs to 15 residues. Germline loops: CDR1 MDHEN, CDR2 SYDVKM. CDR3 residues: CASSLDRGSSYEQYF.

The CDR3 protein is CASSLDRGPYEQYF. The rearrangement uses TRBV28 and TRBJ2-7; TCRdb indicates TRBD1, and absent DNA this call remains unverified. In germline, CDR1 is MDHEN, CDR2 SYDVKM. This CDR3 has 14 residues.

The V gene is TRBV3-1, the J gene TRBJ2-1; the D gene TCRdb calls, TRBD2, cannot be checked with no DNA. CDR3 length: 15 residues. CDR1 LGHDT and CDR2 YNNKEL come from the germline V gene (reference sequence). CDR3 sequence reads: CASSQELAGGNEQFF.

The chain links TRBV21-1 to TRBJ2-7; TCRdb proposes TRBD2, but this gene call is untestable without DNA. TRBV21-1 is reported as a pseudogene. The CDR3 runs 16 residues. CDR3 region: CASSQLQEGPVYEQYF.

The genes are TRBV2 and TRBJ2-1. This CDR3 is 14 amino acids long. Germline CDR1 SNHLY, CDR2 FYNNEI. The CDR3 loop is CANKKGQSYNEQFF. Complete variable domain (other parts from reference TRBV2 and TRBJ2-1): EPEVTQTPSHQVTQMGQEVILRCVPISNHLYFYWYRQILGQKVEFLVSFYNNEISEKSEIFDDQFSVERPDGSNFTLKIRSTKLEDSAMYFCANKKGQSYNEQFFGPGTRLTVL.

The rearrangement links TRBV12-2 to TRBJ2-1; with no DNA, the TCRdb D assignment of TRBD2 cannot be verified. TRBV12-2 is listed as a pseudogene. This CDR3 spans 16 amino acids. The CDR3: CASRLGRERKRNEQFF.